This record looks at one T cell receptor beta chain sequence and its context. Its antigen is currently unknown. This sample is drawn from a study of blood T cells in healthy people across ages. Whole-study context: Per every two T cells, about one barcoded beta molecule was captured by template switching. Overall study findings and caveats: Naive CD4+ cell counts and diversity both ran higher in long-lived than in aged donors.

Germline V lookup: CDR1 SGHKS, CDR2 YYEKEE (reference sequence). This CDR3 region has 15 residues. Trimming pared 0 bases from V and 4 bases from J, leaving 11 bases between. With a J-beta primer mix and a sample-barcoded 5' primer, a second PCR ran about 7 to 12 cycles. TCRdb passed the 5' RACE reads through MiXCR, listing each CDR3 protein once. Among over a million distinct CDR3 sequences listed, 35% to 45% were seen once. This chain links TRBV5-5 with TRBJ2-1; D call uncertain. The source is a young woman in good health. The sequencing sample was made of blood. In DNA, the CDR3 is TGTGCCAGCAGCTTGGACATCAGAATTTACAATGAGCAGTTCTTC. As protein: CASSLDIRIYNEQFF.